The 21 T cell receptor beta chains in this list originate from one sample, sequenced in a study of cytomegalovirus exposure and HLA in healthy donors. The PCR was carried out with 60 Vbeta primers and 13 Jbeta primers. Measured with immunoSEQ multiplex PCR; TCRdb has only the in-frame clones, and not every one. The table has 120,000 to 150,000 clones, 75% to 80% seen once; the top ten hold about 1.7%. The sequenced sample was PBMCs. The receptors derive from a woman in her 30s in good health and CMV-seronegative.

The gene calls are TRBV25-1 and TRBJ1-4; D might be TRBD1 (5 bases). CDR3 size: 14 residues. V was trimmed by 7 bases and J by 1 base, leaving 10 bases between them. In germline, CDR1 is MGHDK, CDR2 SYGVNS. CDR3 amino acids: CASTWGGTNEKLFF. The CDR3 DNA follows: TGTGCCAGCACTTGGGGGGGAACTAATGAAAAACTGTTTTTT.

The V call is TRBV4-1, the J call TRBJ2-7; 9 nucleotides align to TRBD1. The V gene end was trimmed by 2 bases and the J gene end by 7 bases; junction bases not matched to a gene: 9. The CDR3 loop spans 15 amino acids. CDR1 and CDR2 (germline): MGHRA, YSYEKL. The chain's CDR3 is CASSQPRDRAKEQYF. CDR3 bases: TGCGCCAGCAGCCAACCCCGGGACAGGGCCAAGGAGCAGTACTTC.

V usage is TRBV7-3 and J usage is TRBJ2-3; 7 bases match TRBD1. The CDR3 loop spans 18 amino acids. The V gene end was trimmed by 5 bases and the J gene end by 5 bases; junction bases not matched to a gene: 19. The germline V gene encodes CDR1 SGHTA and CDR2 FQGTGA. The DNA of the CDR3 is TGTGCCAGCAGCCGTCCTAGTGGGCCAAAGGGGGCTAGAGATACGCAGTATTTT. It specifies CASSRPSGPKGARDTQYF.

This chain links TRBV7-2 with TRBJ1-6; D remains ambiguous. The V end lost 1 base, the J end lost 0 bases, and 4 bases lay between the germline ends. There are 15 residues in the CDR3. Looked up from germline, CDR1 is SGHTA and CDR2 is FQGNSA. The CDR3 sequence: CASSLDSSYNSPLHF. The CDR3 DNA reads TGTGCCAGCAGCTTAGATAGCTCCTATAATTCACCCCTCCACTTT.

The gene calls are TRBV9 and TRBJ2-2; D call uncertain. Germline V gene sequence: CDR1 SGDLS, CDR2 YYNGEE. This CDR3 is 12 amino acids long. V dropped 5 bases and J dropped 6 bases, with 8 bases sitting between them. In nucleotides, the CDR3 is TGTGCCAGCAGTCGGTTGCCCGGGGAGCTGTTTTTT. It specifies CASSRLPGELFF.

This clone was picked up a small number of times. The chain links TRBV10-1 to TRBJ1-1, with D unresolved. Trimming cost V 0 bases and J 5 bases, with 10 bases left between them. The V gene's germline CDR1 is WNHNN and CDR2 SYGVQD (reference sequence). The CDR3 runs to 14 residues. The CDR3 coding sequence is TGCGCCAGCAGTGAGTCGGTACGGCGGACTGAAGCTTTCTTT. Its translation: CASSESVRRTEAFF.

The DNA for the CDR3 is TGTGCCTGGGGGGAGGGGAACACTGAAGCTTTCTTT. Protein sequence: CAWGEGNTEAFF. This rearrangement joins TRBV30 to TRBJ1-1; the D is unclear. Germline CDR1 is GTSNPN and CDR2 is SVGIG (reference sequence). This CDR3 region has 12 residues. Trimming pared 5 bases from V and 1 base from J, leaving 8 bases between.

This chain uses TRBV5-4 with TRBJ2-7, with 7 bases matching TRBD2. The germline V gene encodes CDR1 SGHNT and CDR2 YYREEE (reference sequence). The J segment lost 4 bases and the V segment lost 5 bases, leaving 12 bases of the junction unmatched. CDR3 length: 15 amino acids. CDR3 DNA sequence: TGTGCCAGCAGTACCAAGCGGGGTGGCTTGTACGAGCAGTACTTC. Amino acids: CASSTKRGGLYEQYF.

This chain uses TRBV25-1 with TRBJ2-3; 9 bases line up with TRBD1. V was pared by 6 bases and J by 2 bases, with 6 bases of the junction left unmatched. Per the germline V gene, CDR1 is MGHDK and CDR2 is SYGVNS. The CDR3 is made up of 15 amino acids. The CDR3 region is CASRGTGKSTDTQYF. In nucleotides, the CDR3 is TGTGCCAGCAGGGGGACAGGGAAATCCACAGATACGCAGTATTTT.

This chain links TRBV7-8 with TRBJ1-3; D ambiguous. This CDR3 has 16 amino acids. V was shortened by 2 bases and J by 0 bases, with 11 bases between the two germline ends. The germline V gene encodes CDR1 SGHVS and CDR2 FQNEAQ. This chain's CDR3 is CASSLQRVLSGNTIYF. DNA for the CDR3: TGTGCCAGCAGCTTACAGCGAGTACTCTCTGGAAACACCATATATTTT.

This clone was observed a handful of times. The chain links TRBV6-6 to TRBJ2-5, with a weak D call TRBD2 (6 bases). Germline CDR1 reads MNHNY; CDR2 reads SVGAGI (reference sequence). V lost 7 bases to trimming and J lost 5 bases, with 11 bases between them. The length of the CDR3 is 12 residues. CDR3 nucleotides: TGTGCCAGCACCCCGGGGGAGGAGACCCAGTACTTC. Encoded protein: CASTPGEETQYF.

The chain employs TRBV5-6 and TRBJ1-3, with TRBD1 matching over 7 bases. V was clipped by 4 bases and J by 3 bases; unmatched bases: 4. Germline V gives CDR1 SGHDT, CDR2 YYEEEE. This CDR3 has 14 amino acids. The CDR3 bases are TGTGCCAGCAGCGCACAGGGGTTTGGAAACACCATATATTTT. The encoded protein is CASSAQGFGNTIYF. Supplemented by reference TRBV5-6 and TRBJ1-3, the full variable domain reads DAGVTQSPTHLIKTRGQQVTLRCSPKSGHDTVSWYQQALGQGPQFIFQYYEEEERQRGNFPDRFSGHQFPNYSSELNVNALLLGDSALYLCASSAQGFGNTIYFGEGSWLTVV.

J is TRBJ1-6 and V is TRBV19, with D perhaps TRBD1 (6 bases). The CDR3 sequence is 14 residues long. Germline V lookup: CDR1 LNHDA, CDR2 SQIVND (reference sequence). The CDR3 sequence is CAVGGAYDNSPLHF. As DNA, the CDR3 is TGTGCAGTCGGGGGGGCGTATGACAATTCACCCCTCCACTTT.

V gene TRBV27 combines with J gene TRBJ2-6, with TRBD1 matching 7 bases. The CDR3 sequence is 20 residues long. Germline loops: CDR1 MNHEY, CDR2 SMNVEV (reference sequence). After removal of 5 bases from V and 0 bases from J, the junction contained 16 bases not matched to a gene. CDR3: CASSPTSAGTDYSGANVLTF. The CDR3 region has the DNA TGTGCCAGCAGTCCAACCTCCGCCGGGACAGATTACTCTGGGGCCAACGTCCTGACTTTC.

The CDR3 region has the DNA TGTGCCAGCAGCCCCGCCCTGAGGCAGCCCCAGCATTTT. Amino acids: CASSPALRQPQHF. The rearrangement links TRBV6-6 to TRBJ1-5; D ambiguous. CDR3 length: 13 amino acids. The germline V and J ends were trimmed by 6 bases and 7 bases, with 13 bases remaining between them. Germline V CDR1 and CDR2: MNHNY, SVGAGI (reference sequence).

This clone was detected only a few times. The chain is built from TRBV4-3 and TRBJ2-6, with a tentative D call TRBD1 (5 bases). Germline CDR1 LGHNA, CDR2 YSLEER. Trimming took 4 bases from V and 0 from J, leaving 13 bases between them. The length of the CDR3 is 17 residues. The CDR3 spells CASSLGQGFSGANVLTF. CDR3 DNA sequence: TGCGCCAGCAGCCTGGGCCAGGGTTTCTCTGGGGCCAACGTCCTGACTTTC.

V is TRBV14 and J is TRBJ1-1; a possible D gene is TRBD1 (5 bases). There are 17 residues in the CDR3. Trimming removed 0 bases from V and 3 bases from J, with 17 bases in between. Germline loops: CDR1 SGHDN, CDR2 FVKESK. CDR3 DNA: TGTGCCAGCAGCCAAGAGTTGCCGCGGCGGGGCCACACTGAAGCTTTCTTT. Translated, it gives CASSQELPRRGHTEAFF.

J is TRBJ2-2 and V is TRBV30; no clear D gene. The CDR3 runs to 13 residues. CDR1 is GTSNPN and CDR2 is SVGIG in the germline V gene (reference sequence). The V gene lost 4 bases and the J gene lost 0 bases, with 6 bases spanning the gap. This CDR3 reads CAWTGSNTGELFF. The CDR3 bases are TGTGCCTGGACGGGTTCGAACACCGGGGAGCTGTTTTTT.

V and J are TRBV5-4 and TRBJ1-1; TRBD1 is a possible D gene (6 bases). The CDR3 consists of 13 residues. The V gene's germline CDR1 is SGHNT and CDR2 YYREEE (reference sequence). V lost 6 bases to trimming and J lost 4 bases, with 13 bases between them. In nucleotides, the CDR3 is TGTGCCAGCACCCTACAGGGATCCACTGAAGCTTTCTTT. This gives the protein CASTLQGSTEAFF.

The chain is built from TRBV6-1 and TRBJ1-6, with D perhaps TRBD1 (5 bases). This CDR3 is built from 15 residues. The germline V and J ends were trimmed by 3 bases and 9 bases, with 15 bases remaining between them. Looked up from germline, CDR1 is MNHNS and CDR2 is SASEGT. CDR3 nucleotide sequence: TGTGCCAGCAGTGACCGGGGGGGGAGAGTTTCACCCCTCCACTTT. It codes for CASSDRGGRVSPLHF.

This clone was observed a handful of times. V is TRBV5-1 and J is TRBJ2-1; TRBD1 aligns across 8 bases. V was pared by 2 bases and J by 5 bases, with 18 bases of the junction left unmatched. The CDR3 is 19 residues long. Germline lookup yields CDR1 SGHRS and CDR2 YFSETQ. CDR3 DNA: TGCGCCAGCAGCTTTCACCAGGGGGCCTTGGGTATATATGACAATGAGCAGTTCTTC. Translating it yields CASSFHQGALGIYDNEQFF.